The 29 T cell receptor beta chains given below trace back to one sample, sequenced in a study of cytomegalovirus exposure and HLA in healthy donors. The PCR used 60 Vbeta and 13 Jbeta primers. TCRdb's copy holds only in-frame clones and misses some; the assay was immunoSEQ multiplex PCR. The repertoire holds about 150,000 clones, with roughly 80% as singletons. Specimen: PBMCs. The receptors derive from a man aged 35-49 years in good health and CMV-seropositive.

V gene TRBV18 combines with J gene TRBJ2-7, with 12 bases matching TRBD1. The germline CDR1 and CDR2 sequences are KGHSH and LQKENI. This CDR3 has 15 amino acids. Trimming removed 4 bases from V and 2 bases from J; junction bases left unmatched: 3. The CDR3 reads CASSLGTGGTYEQYF. In nucleotides, the CDR3 is TGTGCCAGCTCACTCGGGACAGGGGGCACCTACGAGCAGTACTTC.

The rearrangement joins TRBV15 to TRBJ2-1; no reliable D call. The germline V gene encodes CDR1 LNHNV and CDR2 YYDKDF (reference sequence). V lost 4 bases and J 5 bases, leaving 9 bases between the germline ends. The CDR3 length is 13 residues. In DNA form, the CDR3 reads TGTGCCACCAGCACCTCCTACGACAATGAGCAGTTCTTC. Residues: CATSTSYDNEQFF.

The rearrangement uses TRBV29-1 and TRBJ1-2, with TRBD1 identical over 8 bases. Germline V gene data show CDR1 as SQVTM and CDR2 as ANQGSEA. The CDR3 is 11 residues long. Trimming at V came to 8 bases and at J to 4 bases, leaving 3 bases not matched to a gene. The CDR3 protein is CSITGGYGYTF. In nucleotides, the CDR3 is TGCAGCATCACAGGGGGCTATGGCTACACCTTC.

The V and J genes are TRBV5-4 and TRBJ2-1; TRBD2 agrees at 10 bases. With V trimmed by 3 bases and J by 6 bases, 9 bases remained unmatched. This CDR3 contains 16 residues. The germline V gene encodes CDR1 SGHNT and CDR2 YYREEE (reference sequence). In nucleotides, the CDR3 is TGTGCCAGCAGCTCCCTGCAGCGGGAGGGGCGCAATGAGCAGTTCTTC. It yields the protein CASSSLQREGRNEQFF.

The genes are TRBV27 and TRBJ2-5, with TRBD1 identical over 8 bases. The end of the DNA aligns better with TRBJ2-7, so the J call may be wrong. The length of the CDR3 is 13 residues. The germline gives CDR1 MNHEY, CDR2 SMNVEV (reference sequence). For the CDR3, the DNA is TGTGCCAGCAGTTCAGGGGGCGCCTACGAGCAGTACTTC. Residues: CASSSGGAYEQYF.

This rearrangement joins TRBV30 to TRBJ2-3, with D possibly TRBD2 on 5 matching bases. Trimming removed 3 bases at V and 4 bases at J, with 14 bases between. Germline CDR1 reads GTSNPN; CDR2 reads SVGIG (reference sequence). The CDR3 sequence is 14 residues long. The CDR3 spells CAWSPWRVSDTQYF. CDR3 nucleotides: TGTGCCTGGAGCCCGTGGCGGGTTTCAGATACGCAGTATTTT.

This chain joins TRBV10-1 and TRBJ2-4; 8 nucleotides match TRBD1. Germline V gene lookup returns CDR1 WNHNN and CDR2 SYGVQD (reference sequence). The CDR3 has 13 amino acids. V lost 8 bases and J lost 9; bases outside the gene matches: 9. CDR3 sequence (DNA): TGCGCCAGCGGGCGACAGGGGAGTGCCATTCAGTACTTC. Amino acids: CASGRQGSAIQYF.

This chain links TRBV20-1 with TRBJ2-7, with a tentative D call TRBD2 (7 bases). Deletions cut 5 bases from V and 9 bases from J, with 14 bases between. The length of the CDR3 is 11 residues. The germline V gene encodes CDR1 DFQATT and CDR2 SNEGSKA (reference sequence). CDR3 coding DNA: TGCAGTGCTGAGGGGGGGGGTGGGCAGTACTTC. Translation: CSAEGGGGQYF.

This clone has more than one count but fewer than ten. The chain recombines TRBV28 with TRBJ1-5; D is ambiguous. The V and J ends lost 5 bases and 0 bases respectively, with 11 bases between them. This CDR3 has 15 amino acids. The germline V gene has CDR1 MDHEN and CDR2 SYDVKM. CDR3 DNA: TGTGCCAGCAGTCTTCACGGGTATAGCAATCAGCCCCAGCATTTT. It translates to CASSLHGYSNQPQHF.

The chain combines TRBV27 with TRBJ2-7, with TRBD1 matching 7 bases. Trimming removed 6 bases from V and 4 bases from J; junction bases left unmatched: 9. Germline-derived CDR1 and CDR2 are MNHEY and SMNVEV (reference sequence). The CDR3 totals 14 residues. The CDR3 nucleotides read TGTGCCAGCAGGCCGACAGGGAACGGGTACGAGCAGTACTTC. Translated: CASRPTGNGYEQYF.

This chain connects TRBV5-1 to TRBJ2-7; 8 bases agree with TRBD2. This CDR3 has 16 residues. V lost 0 bases to trimming and J lost 5 bases; unmatched junction nucleotides: 10. In germline, CDR1 is SGHRS, CDR2 YFSETQ. The CDR3: CASSLVGTRSSHEQYF. CDR3 nucleotide sequence: TGCGCCAGCAGCTTGGTCGGGACTAGGTCGTCTCACGAGCAGTACTTC.

V is TRBV5-1 and J is TRBJ2-1, with D possibly being TRBD2 (7 bases). There are 16 residues in the CDR3. V gave up 4 bases and J gave up 2 bases, with 16 bases separating them. Germline-derived CDR1 and CDR2 are SGHRS and YFSETQ. The CDR3 DNA is TGCGCCAGCAGCACAGGTGTGGGGGGGCCCTACAATGAGCAGTTCTTC. It translates to CASSTGVGGPYNEQFF.

V is TRBV2 and J is TRBJ2-1; the D is unclear. Trimming shortened V by 5 bases and J by 4 bases, and 9 bases separated the two germline ends. CDR1 SNHLY and CDR2 FYNNEI come from the germline V gene. The CDR3 runs 13 residues. The CDR3 reads CASSFSPYNEQFF. The CDR3, as DNA: TGTGCCAGCAGTTTTAGCCCATACAATGAGCAGTTCTTC.

The rearrangement joins TRBV28 to TRBJ1-1, with TRBD1 matching over 9 bases. Germline V CDR1 and CDR2: MDHEN, SYDVKM. CDR3 length: 12 residues. The V segment lost 8 bases and the J segment 11 bases; nucleotides outside the gene matches: 9. Here the CDR3 reads CASCSRQGEAFF. In DNA, the CDR3 is TGTGCCAGCTGTAGTAGACAGGGGGAGGCTTTCTTT.

V usage is TRBV10-2 and J usage is TRBJ1-5, with 8 bases identical to TRBD1. With V trimmed by 2 bases and J by 5 bases, 2 bases remained unmatched. Per the germline V gene, CDR1 is WSHSY and CDR2 is SAAADI. The CDR3 sequence is 14 residues long. The CDR3 protein is CASSEQGAYQPQHF. The CDR3, as DNA: TGCGCCAGCAGTGAGCAGGGGGCGTATCAGCCCCAGCATTTT.

This clone was recorded a few times. This rearrangement joins TRBV9 to TRBJ2-3; possibly TRBD2 for D (5 bases). This CDR3 is built from 16 residues. Germline CDR1 SGDLS, CDR2 YYNGEE. V shed 4 bases and J shed 2 bases, with 17 bases lying between them. The CDR3 here is CASSSSGRRDTDTQYF. The CDR3 bases are TGTGCCAGCAGCTCCAGCGGCAGGCGCGACACAGATACGCAGTATTTT.

V is TRBV7-9 and J is TRBJ1-1; D perhaps matches TRBD1 (5 bases). V lost 0 bases to trimming and J lost 4 bases, with 9 bases between them. The germline gives CDR1 SEHNR, CDR2 FQNEAQ (reference sequence). The CDR3 runs to 14 residues. The CDR3 reads CASSLARGGTEAFF. The CDR3 DNA sequence: TGTGCCAGCAGCTTAGCCCGGGGGGGCACTGAAGCTTTCTTT.

As regards this clone: Mismatch with germline at one junction end may stem from a read error. The chain combines TRBV7-9 with TRBJ2-4; weak D call: TRBD1 (5 bases). This CDR3 is built from 15 residues. Germline CDR1 and CDR2: SEHNR and FQNEAQ (reference sequence). CDR3 in DNA: TGTGCCAGCAGCTTAATGGCAGGGTTCAAAAACAGTCAGTACTTC. Its protein product is CASSLMAGFKNSQYF.

The chain recombines TRBV28 with TRBJ2-4, with D perhaps TRBD1 (8 bases). CDR3 size: 16 residues. Looked up from germline, CDR1 is MDHEN and CDR2 is SYDVKM. Trimming took 5 bases from V and 1 from J, leaving 15 bases between them. This chain's CDR3 is CASSMTGEGAKNIQYF. For the CDR3, the DNA is TGTGCCAGCAGTATGACAGGGGAGGGGGCCAAAAACATTCAGTACTTC.

The V gene is TRBV6-6, the J gene TRBJ1-1; the D gene is possibly TRBD1 (5 bases). CDR1 and CDR2 (germline): MNHNY, SVGAGI (reference sequence). The CDR3 spans 13 residues. V was cut by 8 bases and J by 6 bases, with 16 bases left in between. The CDR3 sequence is CASASEAGAEAFF. CDR3 sequence (DNA): TGTGCCAGCGCTTCCGAAGCGGGGGCTGAAGCTTTCTTT.

The rearrangement links TRBV5-1 to TRBJ2-7; 10 positions match TRBD2. The CDR3 has 16 amino acids. V shed 4 bases and J 0 bases; nucleotides not matched to a gene: 7. The V gene's germline CDR1 is SGHRS and CDR2 YFSETQ. CDR3 DNA: TGCGCCAGCAGCCCTCTCTCTAGCGGGAGCTCCTACGAGCAGTACTTC. This codes for CASSPLSSGSSYEQYF.

The genes are TRBV11-3 and TRBJ2-1, with D maybe TRBD2 (6 bases). Trimming pared 5 bases from V and 5 bases from J, leaving 10 bases between. The CDR3 length is 13 residues. CDR1 and CDR2 (germline): SGHNT, YENEEA. This chain's CDR3 is CASSPGLNNEQFF. CDR3 in DNA: TGTGCCAGCAGCCCGGGACTGAACAATGAGCAGTTCTTC.

This clone was seen only once. The rearrangement uses TRBV6-5 and TRBJ2-3; TRBD2 agrees at 11 bases. Germline CDR1 is MNHEY and CDR2 is SVGAGI. The V segment lost 6 bases and the J segment 15 bases; nucleotides outside the gene matches: 8. CDR3 length: 12 residues. This CDR3 is CASSQTSGSEYF. The CDR3 DNA is TGTGCCAGCAGCCAAACTAGCGGGAGTGAATATTTT.

The V call is TRBV10-2, the J call TRBJ2-7, with TRBD2 identical over 8 bases. The V gene end was trimmed by 0 bases and the J gene end by 2 bases; junction bases not matched to a gene: 6. This CDR3 region has 16 residues. In germline, CDR1 is WSHSY, CDR2 SAAADI. CDR3 in DNA: TGCGCCAGCAGTGAGTCCGGGGGGGACGGAGCCTACGAGCAGTACTTC. It is translated as CASSESGGDGAYEQYF.

The V gene is TRBV6-1, the J gene TRBJ1-1; unclear D gene. V was cut by 1 base and J by 2 bases, with 5 bases left in between. The V gene's germline CDR1 is MNHNS and CDR2 SASEGT. The CDR3 is 13 residues long. The CDR3 loop reads CASSEVGNTEAFF. The CDR3 DNA reads as TGTGCCAGCAGTGAAGTGGGCAACACTGAAGCTTTCTTT.

The chain is built from TRBV25-1 and TRBJ2-5, with D tentatively TRBD2 (5 bases). Trimming stripped 5 bases from V and 0 bases from J, with 16 bases between. CDR3 size: 16 residues. CDR1 MGHDK and CDR2 SYGVNS come from the germline V gene. DNA for the CDR3: TGTGCCAGCAGTCCCCCCCAGCGGTCGTACCAAGAGACCCAGTACTTC. It is translated as CASSPPQRSYQETQYF.

The chain combines TRBV7-2 with TRBJ2-1; D might be TRBD2 (5 bases). Trimming took 5 bases from V and 12 from J, leaving 14 bases between them. The germline gives CDR1 SGHTA, CDR2 FQGNSA. The CDR3 has 12 residues. The CDR3 DNA is TGTGCCAGCAGCCCCTCCCGGGAAGGGCAGTTCTTC. Amino acid sequence: CASSPSREGQFF.

This chain links TRBV11-2 with TRBJ2-1; 10 bases line up with TRBD2. CDR1 is SGHAT, CDR2 FQNNGV, per germline. This CDR3 has 14 residues. The trim removed 7 bases at V and 6 bases at J, leaving 6 bases unmatched. CDR3 DNA: TGTGCCAGCACCGAACTAGCGGGGCTCAATGAGCAGTTCTTC. It translates to CASTELAGLNEQFF.

The rearrangement uses TRBV5-5 and TRBJ2-3; 10 bases are shared with TRBD2. Germline CDR1 is SGHKS and CDR2 is YYEKEE (reference sequence). The ends lost 2 bases at V and 0 bases at J; junction bases unmatched: 3. This CDR3 has 16 amino acids. The CDR3 loop reads CASSFGLAASTDTQYF. The CDR3 nucleotides read TGTGCCAGCAGCTTCGGACTAGCGGCTAGCACAGATACGCAGTATTTT.